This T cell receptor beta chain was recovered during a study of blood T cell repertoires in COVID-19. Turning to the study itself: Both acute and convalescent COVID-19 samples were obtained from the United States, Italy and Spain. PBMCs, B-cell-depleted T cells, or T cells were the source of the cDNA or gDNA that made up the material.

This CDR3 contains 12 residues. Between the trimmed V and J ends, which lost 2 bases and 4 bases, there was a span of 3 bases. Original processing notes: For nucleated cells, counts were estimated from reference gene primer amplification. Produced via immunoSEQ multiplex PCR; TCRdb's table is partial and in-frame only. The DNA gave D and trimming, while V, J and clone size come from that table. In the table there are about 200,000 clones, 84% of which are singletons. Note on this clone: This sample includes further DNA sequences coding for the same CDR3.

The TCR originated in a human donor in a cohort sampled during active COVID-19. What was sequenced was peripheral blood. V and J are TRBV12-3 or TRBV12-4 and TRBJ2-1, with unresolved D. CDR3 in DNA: TGTGCCAGCAGTTTACGGTACAATGAGCAGTTCTTC. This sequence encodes CASSLRYNEQFF.